The 4 T cell receptor beta chains listed next were all sequenced from one sample in a study of T cell responses to AZD1222 COVID-19 vaccine (dated by TCRdb to about 2021). Receptor amplification or capture employed the immunoSEQ multiplex PCR assay. The immuneACCESS repertoire file appears here via TCRdb, limited to in-frame rearrangements. These files lack a portion of the clones; in checked studies, under half of the deficit traces to unresolved V genes, and the cause of the others is not known. This sample lists about 150,000 clones; around 90% were detected once. Of the sample, less than 3.5% falls within the top ten clones. According to the study, the label for this sample's time point signals: baseline before first vaccination. The sequenced sample was peripheral blood, obtained on day 0 of AZD1222 vaccination. These TCRs come from an adult in good health.

In DNA form, the CDR3 reads TGTGCCAGCAGCCAAGATGGGCAGGGGAACTACAATGAGCAGTTCTTC. It yields the protein CASSQDGQGNYNEQFF. The rearrangement uses TRBV3-1 (or the pseudogene TRBV3-2) and TRBJ2-1; D is perhaps TRBD1 (6 bases). This CDR3 has 16 amino acids. The germline V and J ends were trimmed by 0 bases and 3 bases, with 12 bases remaining between them. CDR1 is LGHDT and CDR2 is YNNKEL in the germline V gene (reference sequence).

With regard to this clone: An end of the junction does not agree with germline; a read error may underlie this. The CDR3 protein is CARSLGGPFTGELFF. DNA for the CDR3: TGCGCCCGCAGCTTGGGGGGGCCATTCACCGGGGAGCTGTTTTTT. V is TRBV5-1 and J is TRBJ2-2, with D possibly matching TRBD2 (7 bases). The length of the CDR3 is 15 residues. Germline lookup yields CDR1 SGHRS and CDR2 YFSETQ.

The genes are TRBV28 and TRBJ1-2, with D uncertain. V dropped 6 bases and J dropped 14 bases, with 25 bases sitting between them. CDR1 MDHEN and CDR2 SYDVKM come from the germline V gene. CDR3 size: 14 residues. The DNA of the CDR3 is TGTGCCAGCAGCCCTCGGAACAGCGGGAGGATAGGAACCTTC. It yields the protein CASSPRNSGRIGTF.

This rearrangement joins TRBV18 to TRBJ1-2, with 9 bases that match TRBD1. V dropped 3 bases and J dropped 5; count of bases not matched to a gene: 7. CDR1 is KGHSH and CDR2 is LQKENI in the germline V gene. The CDR3 is 15 residues long. CDR3 protein: CASSPEQGAGYGYTF. CDR3 coding DNA: TGTGCCAGCTCACCCGAACAGGGGGCAGGGTATGGCTACACCTTC.